The TCR beta chain described here comes from a study of Graves' ophthalmopathy and Graves' hyperthyroidism (dated by TCRdb to 2016 to 2019). The study in broad terms: Peripheral blood was collected before any treatment was given, at the time of initial diagnosis. In total, around 130 blood samples were TCR-sequenced: roughly 45 ophthalmopathy, over 70 hyperthyroidism and some 17 hyperthyroidism-to-ophthalmopathy patients. Following sampling, methimazole starting at 30 mg daily was administered to hyperthyroidism patients, and high-dose intravenous methylprednisolone was administered to ophthalmopathy patients. The 100 discovery patients were randomly divided into training and test sets at a 7:3 ratio. To explore V-J signatures that separate ophthalmopathy from hyperthyroidism, a discovery set of about a hundred patients was enrolled, consisting of about 45 with ophthalmopathy and approximately 60 with stable hyperthyroidism. For independent validation, a separate cohort was made up of approximately 19 hyperthyroidism patients plus 17 patients who later progressed from hyperthyroidism to ophthalmopathy. In roughly 6 hyperthyroidism patients, T-cell repertoires of thyroid tissue and blood were compared. To tell Graves' ophthalmopathy apart from Graves' hyperthyroidism, and to predict which patients would progress to ophthalmopathy, the study relied on TCR beta repertoire signatures. Summary of the overall study and its limitations: Sample size was not predetermined statistically, and investigators were not blinded to group allocation. The 13-signature model separated ophthalmopathy from stable hyperthyroidism with 85% to 90% sensitivity and around 81% specificity in cross-validation, and 80%/75% in the test set. In validation, the model predicted ophthalmopathy progression with about 70% sensitivity and 72.22% specificity; some 13 predicted patients were CT-confirmed with GO in a median of around 6.5 months. Among expanded thyroid clonotypes with frequency above 0.001, most also showed up in blood, which suggests that blood repertoires may reflect the thyroid immune response.

For repertoire sequencing, TCR beta CDR3 regions were amplified from RNA transcripts. The first round was an RT-PCR using HTBI primers with the Qiagen OneStep RT-PCR kit, and this first round was followed by a second-round multiplex PCR, then size selection and purification. Libraries were sequenced paired-end with 100 bp reads on an Illumina HiSeq2000. In the authors' own workflow: SOAPnuke was used to process the reads, throwing out any read that had adapters, had uncalled bases, had a mean Phred below 15, or lacked an exact constant-primer or identifier match. High-quality paired reads were merged with COPE v1.2.5. Unique nucleotide sequences were defined as clonotypes and aligned to IMGT TRB V, D and J references using MiTCR v1.1. The analysis was limited to V-J combinations with a frequency above 0.0001, which together covered over 98% of repertoires. A TCR clonal expansion and chaos score per V-J combination was defined as the ratio of F50 clonal expansion to chaos observed in the TCRdist matrix. Welch's t-statistics and random forest were used to reduce the features to 13 V-J combinations, which were then used as input to a naive Bayes classifier. The similarity between thyroid and blood repertoires was quantified using the Morisita-Horn index. The raw public reads went through TCRdb reprocessing: fastp at Q25, MiXCR clone calling, in-frame beta chains kept. For every CDR3 protein sequence, its rows merge into one entry that carries the most common genes and DNA. TCRdb assigned the V and J calls; the authors' analysis was not used. The sample data list hundreds of thousands of distinct CDR3 sequences, and approximately 22% of these were observed just once. The ten largest clones take up around 6.9% of the sample.

Hyperthyroidism was considered stable if no progression to ophthalmopathy occurred within 18 months of follow-up. The hyperthyroidism patients were 18 to 65 years old and newly diagnosed, with a disease duration of less than 2 months. Anyone with other autoimmune diseases, uncontrolled infections, pregnancy or lactation was excluded from the study. Clinical symptoms, serum thyroxine, TRAb, thyroid ultrasound and orbital computed tomography formed the basis of the diagnosis. Using Ficoll-Paque density gradient centrifugation, PBMCs were isolated from 9.5 to 10 ml of fresh peripheral blood. Total RNA was extracted with Trizol reagent and quality-checked on an Agilent 2100 Bioanalyzer. Via the germline V gene (reference sequence), CDR1 is MNHNY and CDR2 SVGAGI. From its cysteine to its phenylalanine, the CDR3 spans 12 amino acids. Only the CDR3 part of the read is kept: 36 bases, read in frame from the first base. V is reduced by 1 base and J by 13 bases, leaving a spacing of 8 bases between them.

In this sample, this clonotype turned up many times. Its cognate antigen has yet to be identified. Base-call qualities are not available, and no considerably larger clone is one nucleotide away. The clonotype comes from a woman between 18 and 29 years old with stable Graves' hyperthyroidism. Some clones in this sample may be carry-over from other donors' samples. Donor details come from another sample of the same person, matched by shared clones. The chain uses TRBV6-6 and TRBJ1-6; the D gene identity is not certain. Input material: peripheral blood. The CDR3 in this case is CASSYLEQPLHF. In nucleotide form, the sequence is TGTGCCAGCAGTTACTTGGAACAGCCCCTCCACTTT.